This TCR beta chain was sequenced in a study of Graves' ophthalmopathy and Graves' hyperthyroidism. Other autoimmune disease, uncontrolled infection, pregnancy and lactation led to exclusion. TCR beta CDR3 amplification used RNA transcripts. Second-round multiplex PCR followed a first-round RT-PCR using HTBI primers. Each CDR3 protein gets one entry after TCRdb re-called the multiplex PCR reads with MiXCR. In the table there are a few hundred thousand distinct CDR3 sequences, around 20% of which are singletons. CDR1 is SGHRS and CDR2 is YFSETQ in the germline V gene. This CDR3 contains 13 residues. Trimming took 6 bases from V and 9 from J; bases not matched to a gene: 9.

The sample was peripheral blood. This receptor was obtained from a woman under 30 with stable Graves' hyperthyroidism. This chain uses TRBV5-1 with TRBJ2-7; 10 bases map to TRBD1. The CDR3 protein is CASNRGQGSGQYF. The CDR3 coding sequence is TGCGCCAGCAACAGGGGACAGGGGAGCGGGCAGTACTTC.